In this sample, the clone carrying this T cell receptor beta chain turned up a few times. Individual cDNA molecules received unique molecular identifiers. From the 5' RACE reads, TCRdb called clonotypes with MiXCR, one entry per CDR3 protein. Of roughly 26,000 distinct CDR3 sequences listed, more than 4.5% were seen once; the top ten hold around 4%. This entry is derived from a study of early T cells in non-severe SARS-CoV-2 infection. As for the study in general: Sequencing was performed on bulk RNA from unsorted whole blood, leaving chains unpaired.

CDR1 and CDR2 (germline): SGHNT, YYREEE (reference sequence). The CDR3 has 15 residues. V gave up 3 bases and J gave up 0 bases, with 12 bases separating them. This sequence originates from an adult who was a healthcare worker with PCR-confirmed SARS-CoV-2 infection or an uninfected control (not recorded which). The rearrangement links TRBV5-4 to TRBJ1-1; D possibly corresponds to TRBD1 (5 bases). Sequencing used whole blood. In DNA form, the CDR3 reads TGTGCCAGCAGCTGGGGCCGTGATATGAACACTGAAGCTTTCTTT. This encodes CASSWGRDMNTEAFF.